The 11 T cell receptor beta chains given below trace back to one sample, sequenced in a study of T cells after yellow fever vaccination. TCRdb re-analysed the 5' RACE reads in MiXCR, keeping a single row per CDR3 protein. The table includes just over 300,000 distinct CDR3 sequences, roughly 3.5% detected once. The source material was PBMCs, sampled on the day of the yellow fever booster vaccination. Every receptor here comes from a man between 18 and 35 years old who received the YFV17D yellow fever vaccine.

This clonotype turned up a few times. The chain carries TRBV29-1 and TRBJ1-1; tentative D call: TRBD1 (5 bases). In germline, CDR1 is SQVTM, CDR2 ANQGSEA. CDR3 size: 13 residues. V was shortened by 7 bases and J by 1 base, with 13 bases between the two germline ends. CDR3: CSGRGGPNTEAFF. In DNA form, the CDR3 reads TGCAGCGGCCGGGGGGGACCGAACACTGAAGCTTTCTTT.

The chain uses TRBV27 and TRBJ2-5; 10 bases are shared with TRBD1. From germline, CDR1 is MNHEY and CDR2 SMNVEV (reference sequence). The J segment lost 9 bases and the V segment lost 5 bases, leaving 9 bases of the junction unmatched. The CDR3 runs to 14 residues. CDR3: CASSHGTGEGAQYF. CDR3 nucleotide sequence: TGTGCCAGCAGTCATGGGACAGGGGAGGGGGCCCAGTACTTC.

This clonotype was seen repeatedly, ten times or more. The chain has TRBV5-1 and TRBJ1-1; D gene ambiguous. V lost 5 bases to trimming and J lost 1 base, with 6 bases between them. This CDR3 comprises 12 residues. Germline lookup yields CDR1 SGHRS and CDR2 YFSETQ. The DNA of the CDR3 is TGCGCCAGCAGGGAAGCGAACACTGAAGCTTTCTTT. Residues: CASREANTEAFF.

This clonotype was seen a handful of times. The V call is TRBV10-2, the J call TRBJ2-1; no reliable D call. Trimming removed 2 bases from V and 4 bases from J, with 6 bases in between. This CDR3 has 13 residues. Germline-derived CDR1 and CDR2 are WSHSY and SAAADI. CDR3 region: CASSETRYNEQFF. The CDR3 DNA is TGCGCCAGCAGTGAGACCCGATACAATGAGCAGTTCTTC.

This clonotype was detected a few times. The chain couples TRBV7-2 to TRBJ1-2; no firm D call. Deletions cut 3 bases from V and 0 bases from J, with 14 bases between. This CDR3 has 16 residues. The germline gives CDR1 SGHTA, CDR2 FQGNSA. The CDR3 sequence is CASSFRRVGANYGYTF. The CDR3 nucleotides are TGTGCCAGCAGCTTTCGTAGGGTCGGTGCTAACTATGGCTACACCTTC.

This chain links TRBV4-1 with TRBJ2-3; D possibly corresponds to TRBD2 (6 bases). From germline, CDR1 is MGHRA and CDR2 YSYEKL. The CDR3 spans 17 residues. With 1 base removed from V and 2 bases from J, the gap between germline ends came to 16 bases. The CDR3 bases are TGCGCCAGCAGCCAAGGATTTACTAGCCCGCCCACAGATACGCAGTATTTT. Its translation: CASSQGFTSPPTDTQYF.

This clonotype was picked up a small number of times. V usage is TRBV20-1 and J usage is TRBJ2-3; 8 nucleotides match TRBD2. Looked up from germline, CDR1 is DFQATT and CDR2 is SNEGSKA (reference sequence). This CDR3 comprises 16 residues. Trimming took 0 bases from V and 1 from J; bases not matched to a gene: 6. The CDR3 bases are TGCAGTGCTAGAGATTCTAAGACTAGCGGCACAGATACGCAGTATTTT. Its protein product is CSARDSKTSGTDTQYF.

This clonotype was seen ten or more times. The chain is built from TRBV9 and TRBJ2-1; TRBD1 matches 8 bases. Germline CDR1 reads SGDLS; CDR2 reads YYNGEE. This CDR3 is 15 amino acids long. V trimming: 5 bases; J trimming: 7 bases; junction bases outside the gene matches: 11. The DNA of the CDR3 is TGTGCCAGCAGGGGTTCTGGACAGGGAGGAAATGAGCAGTTCTTC. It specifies CASRGSGQGGNEQFF.

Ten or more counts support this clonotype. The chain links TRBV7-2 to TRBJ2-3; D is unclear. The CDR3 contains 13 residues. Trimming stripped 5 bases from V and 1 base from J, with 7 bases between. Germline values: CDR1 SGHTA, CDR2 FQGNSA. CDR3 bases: TGTGCCAGCAGCCCGTTCGGCACAGATACGCAGTATTTT. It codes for CASSPFGTDTQYF.

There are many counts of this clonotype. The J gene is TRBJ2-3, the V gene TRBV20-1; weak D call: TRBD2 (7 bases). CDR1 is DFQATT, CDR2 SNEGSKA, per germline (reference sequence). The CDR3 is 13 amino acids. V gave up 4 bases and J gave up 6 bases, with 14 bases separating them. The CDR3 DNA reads TGCAGTGCTAAGGGGGGGGGCTGGGATACGCAGTATTTT. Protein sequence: CSAKGGGWDTQYF.

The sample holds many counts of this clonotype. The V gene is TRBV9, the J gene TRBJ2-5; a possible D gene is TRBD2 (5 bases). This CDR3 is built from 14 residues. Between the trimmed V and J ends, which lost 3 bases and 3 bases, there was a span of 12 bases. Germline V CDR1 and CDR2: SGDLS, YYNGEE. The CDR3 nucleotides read TGTGCCAGCAGCGCCAATACCGGGGAAGAGACCCAGTACTTC. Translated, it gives CASSANTGEETQYF.